Listed below are T cell receptor beta chains from one sample, sequenced in a study of cytomegalovirus exposure and HLA in healthy donors. Libraries were prepared by immunoSEQ multiplex PCR; TCRdb keeps only in-frame clonotypes and omits some of them. The sample has 95,000 to 150,000 clones, about 85% seen once. Sequenced material: PBMCs. These receptors originate from a woman in her 30s in good health and CMV-seronegative. Each CDR3 is given with its conserved first and last residue. Part of the rows lack a size; the others show once, few, many or a class for expanded clones.

TRBJ1-2 - TRBV11-3 CASSLAGASRGHDYGYTF
TRBJ2-7 - TRBV14 CASSHHRGGRIGRSYEQYF
TRBJ2-7 - TRBV5-6 CASSILPGQTYEQYF
TRBJ2-7 - TRBV19 CASSTDIDSYEQYF
TRBJ1-1 - TRBV7-2 CASSLATAWPMNTEAFF
TRBJ1-3 - TRBV19 CASSIESFSGNTIYF
TRBJ2-7 few TRBV7-6 CASSGGQVGVGQYF
TRBJ1-1 - TRBV2 CASSQPDRGIMNTEAFF
TRBJ1-5 - TRBV19 CASTTGQFSNQPQHF
TRBJ1-5 - TRBV6-1 CASSDWPNSNQPQHF
TRBJ1-2 - TRBV5-6 CASSYGGGGYTF
TRBJ2-3 - TRBV5-1 CASSLAPSGGSDTQYF
TRBJ1-5 - TRBV19 CASSTRVPNQPQHF
TRBJ2-2 - TRBV9 CASSLDRGNTGELFF
TRBJ1-2 - TRBV19 CASSMVVGTALYTF
TRBJ2-1 - TRBV4-3 CASSQDAQGPYNEQFF
TRBJ2-2 - TRBV19 CASSSGPSNTGELFF
TRBJ2-1 - TRBV4-2 CASSQAAGLAGQNYNEQFF